Sequencing of this TCR beta chain was carried out in a study of blood T cell repertoires in COVID-19. At the level of the study: T cells, B-cell-depleted T cells, or PBMCs supplied cDNA or gDNA.

The CDR3 has 14 amino acids. The germline V and J ends were trimmed by 1 base and 3 bases, with 10 bases remaining between them. CDR1 is SGHAT, CDR2 FQNNGV, per germline. Study processing details: The assay estimated nucleated cells by amplifying reference gene primers. Only in-frame clones appear in the TCRdb table, and some are missing; sequencing was by immunoSEQ multiplex PCR. From that table come the V and J calls and clone size; the DNA was used to work out D and trimming. The sample has 230,000 or so clones, around 84% seen once. Sequencing used peripheral blood. The genes are TRBV11-2 and TRBJ2-7, with D maybe TRBD2 (6 bases). This sequence originates from a woman aged 35 to 49 who had recovered from COVID-19. CDR3 sequence: CASSLVSGVYEQYF. DNA of the CDR3: TGTGCCAGCAGCTTAGTTTCGGGAGTCTACGAGCAGTACTTC.